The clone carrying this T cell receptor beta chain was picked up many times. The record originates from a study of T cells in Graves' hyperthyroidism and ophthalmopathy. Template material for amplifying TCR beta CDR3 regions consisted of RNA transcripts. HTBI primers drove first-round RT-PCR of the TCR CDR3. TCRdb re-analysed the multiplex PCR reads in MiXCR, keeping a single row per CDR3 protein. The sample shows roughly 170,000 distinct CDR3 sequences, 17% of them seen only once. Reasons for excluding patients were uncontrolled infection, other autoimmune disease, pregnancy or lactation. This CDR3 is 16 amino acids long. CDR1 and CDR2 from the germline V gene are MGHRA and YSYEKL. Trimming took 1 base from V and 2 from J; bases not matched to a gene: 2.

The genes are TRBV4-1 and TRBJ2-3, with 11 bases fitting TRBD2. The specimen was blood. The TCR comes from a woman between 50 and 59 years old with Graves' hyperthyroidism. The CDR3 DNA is TGCGCCAGCAGCCAAGGGGGACTAGCGGACACAGATACGCAGTATTTT. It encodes CASSQGGLADTDTQYF.